This T cell receptor beta chain was identified during a study of T cell changes during pregnancy in multiple sclerosis. Generated by immunoSEQ multiplex PCR, the TCRdb table keeps only in-frame clones and is missing some. This table holds 60,000 to 75,000 clones, about 91% found once. This CDR3 has 16 residues. Per the germline V gene, CDR1 is MNHNS and CDR2 is SASEGT. The ends were cut back, 4 bases at V and 1 base at J, with 14 bases in the middle. The TCR originated in a female donor in good health, enrolled as a control in a pregnancy study. The rearrangement uses TRBV6-1 and TRBJ2-1; D not resolved. The input for sequencing was peripheral blood, taken in the second trimester of pregnancy. CDR3 in amino acids: CASSASRVPSYNEQFF. In DNA form, the CDR3 reads TGTGCCAGCAGTGCGTCCCGGGTGCCATCCTACAATGAGCAGTTCTTC.